The 6 T cell receptor beta chains presented below share a single source sample, sequenced in a study of response to subunit inactivated influenza vaccine. Using its own MiXCR run on the RT-PCR reads, TCRdb lists one record per CDR3 protein. The sample records about 480,000 distinct CDR3 sequences, roughly 27% being singletons. Here the sequenced sample was CD4+ T cells sorted from PBMCs, taken about 5 days after vaccination. These receptors all stem from a man aged 50 to 60 who received an inactivated influenza vaccine.

This clonotype was found many times. The chain combines TRBV27 with TRBJ1-5, with D possibly being TRBD1 (5 bases). The V gene's germline CDR1 is MNHEY and CDR2 SMNVEV (reference sequence). The ends were cut back, 0 bases at V and 1 base at J, with 13 bases in the middle. CDR3 length: 17 residues. CDR3 bases: TGTGCCAGCAGTTTATCGGGGGGGACGGTCAGCAATCAGCCCCAGCATTTT. As protein: CASSLSGGTVSNQPQHF.

In its sample, this clonotype was seen a few times. The V gene is TRBV3-1, the J gene TRBJ2-1, with 7 bases identical to TRBD1. Germline CDR1 reads LGHDT; CDR2 reads YNNKEL (reference sequence). This CDR3 comprises 13 residues. Trimming cost V 3 bases and J 9 bases; bases outside gene matches: 5. The CDR3 region has the DNA TGTGCCAGCAGCCAGTTGACAGGGATTGAGCAGTTCTTC. Translating it yields CASSQLTGIEQFF.

V and J are TRBV4-3 and TRBJ1-5; a weak D match, TRBD1 (5 bases). The germline V and J ends were trimmed by 1 base and 1 base, with 11 bases remaining between them. This CDR3 is built from 16 residues. Germline loops: CDR1 LGHNA, CDR2 YSLEER. The CDR3 region is CASSQGYGGSNQPQHF. DNA for the CDR3: TGCGCCAGCAGCCAAGGTTATGGGGGAAGCAATCAGCCCCAGCATTTT.

The chain recombines TRBV27 with TRBJ2-1; a weak D match, TRBD2 (6 bases). The CDR3 loop spans 15 amino acids. From germline, CDR1 is MNHEY and CDR2 SMNVEV (reference sequence). The V and J ends lost 8 bases and 0 bases respectively, with 14 bases between them. The CDR3 region has the DNA TGTGCCAGCGCCGGGGGACGGAACTCCTACAATGAGCAGTTCTTC. Protein sequence: CASAGGRNSYNEQFF.

This clonotype was observed a few times. The chain links TRBV12-3 or TRBV12-4 to TRBJ1-1, with D unclear. The V gene lost 7 bases and the J gene lost 5 bases, with 17 bases spanning the gap. The CDR3 is 14 residues long. The CDR3 bases are TGTGCCAGCACCTTGGGAGGTAGGCGGACTGAAGCTTTCTTT. Translating it yields CASTLGGRRTEAFF.

This clonotype was picked up a small number of times. The CDR3 region has the DNA TGTGCCAGCAGCTTAAGCGGGGGGGATCCGAATGAGCAGTTCTTC. Translated: CASSLSGGDPNEQFF. V is TRBV7-2 and J is TRBJ2-1; TRBD2 matches 10 bases. Trimming took 2 bases from V and 7 from J; bases not matched to a gene: 5. The CDR3 has 15 residues. CDR1 and CDR2 (germline): SGHTA, FQGNSA.